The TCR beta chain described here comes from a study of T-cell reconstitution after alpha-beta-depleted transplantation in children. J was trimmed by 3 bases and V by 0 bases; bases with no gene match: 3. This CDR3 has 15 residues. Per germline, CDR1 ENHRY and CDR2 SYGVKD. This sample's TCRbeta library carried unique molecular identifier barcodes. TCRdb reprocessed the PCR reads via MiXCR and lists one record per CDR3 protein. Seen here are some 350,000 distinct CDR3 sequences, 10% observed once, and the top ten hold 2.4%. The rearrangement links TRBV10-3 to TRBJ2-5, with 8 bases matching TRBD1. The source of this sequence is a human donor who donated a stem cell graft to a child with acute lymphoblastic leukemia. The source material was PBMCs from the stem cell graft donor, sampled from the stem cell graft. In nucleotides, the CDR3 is TGTGCCATCAGTGAGTCTGGGACAGGAGAAGAGACCCAGTACTTC. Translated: CAISESGTGEETQYF.